This T cell receptor (beta chain) was identified in a study of shared clonotypes between healthy human individuals (dated by TCRdb to about 2020). Some background on the complete study: The cohort comprised two women and three men aged 18 to 49 years. For each donor, CD4 naive and CD4 memory were each run on three plates, CD8 naive on two plates, and CD8 memory on one plate. The study deeply sequenced blood TCR repertoires of five healthy adults to estimate repertoire size and the extent of clonotype sharing between individuals. To increase sequencing depth and limit assay-specific biases, different laboratories used diverse techniques to prepare libraries and sequence TCR repertoires. Leukapheresis yielded between about 0.85 and 9.5 billion PBMCs per donor. Overall results and qualifications from the work: Across several donors, about 5% of naive CD4, roughly 3.3% of naive CD8, about 2.3% of memory CD4, and under 0.45% of memory CD8 clonotypes were shared. The genetic and exposure-history diversity represented was limited by the small number of donors. Even with the large sequencing depth, rarefaction of the sorted-subset datasets indicated that sequencing was incomplete. Clonotypes shared by all four sorted-subset donors showed higher generation probabilities than non-shared clonotypes. Pairwise subsampling indicated that sequencing depth was expected to affect the degree of clonotype sharing among donors. Estimated clonotype richness was generally larger for naive than for memory subsets. Sampling was restricted to blood, and TCR repertoires in tissue are likely to differ from TCR repertoires in blood.

CDR1 and CDR2, looked up from the germline V gene, are SNHLY and FYNNEI. V and J are truncated by 3 bases and 6 bases respectively, leaving an intervening sequence of 9 bases. The CDR3 runs 13 residues from the cysteine to the phenylalanine. Only the CDR3 DNA is retained, 39 bases long and in frame from the first base. Using the deep immunoSEQ assay, multiplex PCR amplified TCR CDR3 regions from genomic DNA. Extracted genomic DNA from each cell subset was spread evenly across all wells of several immunoSEQ 96-well plates, with each plate serving as a replicate. Each replicate PCR for sorted subsets received about 200 ng genomic DNA, equal to about 30,000 T cell genomes. Purified libraries were measured with a Qubit 3.0 fluorometer, size-checked on a Bioanalyzer 2100, and measured again with the KAPA Library Quantification kit. A separate single-read 150-cycle Illumina NextSeq 550 flow cell was used to sequence each immunoSEQ 96-well plate. Per the original workflow: Because the immunoSEQ output included only junctional sequences and no quality scores, the filtering could not be the same as the filtering used for full-length reads. To assign V/J genes and CDR3, sequences were annotated against IMGT germline references using PyIR, a Python wrapper for IgBLAST v1.9. Reads with weak V/J assignments (E-value above 1e-6), missing CDR3, stop codons, out-of-frame junctions, or ambiguous translated residues were removed. V3J clonotypes were defined by identical inferred V gene, J gene, and CDR3 amino acid sequence. To compute the percentage overlap between repertoires, the number of shared unique clonotypes was divided by the size of the smaller repertoire. Richness of each repertoire was evaluated using RTK rarefaction, the Chao1 estimator, and Recon v2.1 estimates of unobserved clonotypes. Generation probabilities were computed with OLGA for all TCRbeta clonotypes obtained by the gDNA method from four donors. TCRdb stores this immuneACCESS table with in-frame sequences only. Part of the clones is absent; in the studies checked, under half of the shortfall reflects unresolved V genes, and no reason is known for the rest. Clone size and V and J calls were adopted from that table, with D and trimming inferred from the DNA. In all, the sample holds about 2.1 million clones, and around 93% of those were seen once. The ten biggest clones cover more than 1.5% of the sample.

CD8 naive samples consisted of CD45RO-negative cells that were positively selected for CCR7, yielding a CD45RA+CCR7+ population without TemRA cells. The donors were healthy, HIV-negative adults who had no recently reported acute infections or vaccinations. Only Caucasian adults living in Nashville, Tennessee, USA were represented among the donors. Blood was obtained by leukapheresis, after which PBMCs were separated by Ficoll-Histopaque density gradient centrifugation and cryopreserved in liquid nitrogen vapor phase. Analytical flow cytometry was used to check the purity and quantity of each magnetically sorted T cell population. From each sorted fraction, genomic DNA was isolated and quantified by UV absorbance on a Nanodrop 2000c. Details on this clone: Its antigen specificity is not known. The input lacks base qualities; no much larger clone sits a single base away.

This sequence originates from a man aged 18 to 30 in good health. Some clones in this sample may be carry-over from other donors' samples. Sequencing used naive CD8+ T cells from PBMCs. Per the publication, the cell subset or site label means: CD45RA+CCR7+. The chain is encoded by TRBV2 joined to TRBJ2-1; no D gene is confidently identified. The encoded CDR3 is CASSDSLVNEQFF. The DNA sequence follows: TGTGCCAGCAGTGACTCGCTCGTCAATGAGCAGTTCTTC. Reference TRBV2 and TRBJ2-1 proteins supply the regions before and after the CDR3; the full variable domain is: EPEVTQTPSHQVTQMGQEVILRCVPISNHLYFYWYRQILGQKVEFLVSFYNNEISEKSEIFDDQFSVERPDGSNFTLKIRSTKLEDSAMYFCASSDSLVNEQFFGPGTRLTVL.